This entry concerns a single TCR beta chain. It lacks a known antigen. Base qualities are not at hand, and no much larger clone is one base apart. The data derive from a study of T cell changes during pregnancy in multiple sclerosis (dated by TCRdb to about 2019). Study-wide context: The study looked at changes in the T cell repertoire across pregnancy in women with multiple sclerosis.

Via the germline V gene (reference sequence), CDR1 is MNHNY and CDR2 SVGAGI. V was cut back by 2 bases and J by 7 bases, leaving a gap of 15 bases between them. The CDR3 contains 14 residues, cysteine and phenylalanine counted. The sequence is cut down to CDR3 DNA, 42 bases in frame from base 1. To prepare the library, the immunoSEQ multiplex PCR assay was applied. Drawn from immuneACCESS, this table holds only the in-frame rearrangements with V and J called that TCRdb kept. Clones are partly lost; checked studies trace under half to an unresolved V gene and leave the rest unexplained. The sample includes about 60,000 clones, with over 80% observed a single time. 2.3% of the sample is held by the ten biggest clonotypes.

The receptor was derived from a female donor with multiple sclerosis, enrolled in a pregnancy study. This sequence uses TRBV6-6 and TRBJ2-7, with no confident D gene call. The sample was peripheral blood, taken in the first trimester of pregnancy. The DNA sequence is as follows: TGTGCCAGCAGTTACGGTCGCGCCCAACGGGAGCAGTACTTC. This translates into CASSYGRAQREQYF.